A single sample is the source of the 7 T cell receptor beta chains below, sequenced in a study of blood T cell repertoires in COVID-19. Repertoires were generated with immunoSEQ multiplex PCR, while TCRdb's copy carries only in-frame clones and drops some. The table has roughly 69,000 clones, 65% to 80% seen once. The sequencing sample was made of peripheral blood. The receptors shown here come from a woman in her fifties or sixties with acute or convalescent COVID-19.

This clone was seen a handful of times. This chain joins TRBV5-5 and TRBJ1-3; D is undetermined. Trimming took off 4 bases at V and 0 bases at J, with 14 bases between the two ends. Per germline, CDR1 SGHKS and CDR2 YYEKEE (reference sequence). The CDR3 totals 16 residues. CDR3 region: CASSPIAESSGNTIYF. The CDR3 DNA follows: TGTGCCAGCAGCCCCATTGCGGAGAGCTCTGGAAACACCATATATTTT. Full variable domain (outside the CDR3, taken from reference TRBV5-5 and TRBJ1-3): DAGVTQSPTHLIKTRGQQVTLRCSPISGHKSVSWYQQVLGQGPQFIFQYYEKEERGRGNFPDRFSARQFPNYSSELNVNALLLGDSALYLCASSPIAESSGNTIYFGEGSWLTVV.

The chain uses TRBV3-1 (or the pseudogene TRBV3-2) and TRBJ1-1, with unresolved D. Trimming stripped 1 base from V and 2 bases from J, with 5 bases between. The V gene's germline CDR1 is LGHDT and CDR2 YNNKEL (reference sequence). CDR3 length: 13 residues. The CDR3 region is CASSQGGNTEAFF. CDR3 DNA sequence: TGTGCCAGCAGCCAAGGAGGAAACACTGAAGCTTTCTTT.

This chain links TRBV7-9 with TRBJ1-3; 7 nucleotides align to TRBD1. This CDR3 contains 14 residues. The germline gives CDR1 SEHNR, CDR2 FQNEAQ (reference sequence). V dropped 5 bases and J dropped 4; count of bases not matched to a gene: 5. CDR3 in DNA: TGTGCCAGCAGCCTAGACAGGGCAGGAAACACCATATATTTT. This codes for CASSLDRAGNTIYF.

This clone has just one count. Other DNA sequences in this sample translate to the same CDR3. The CDR3 reads CASSLTGGTEAFF. The DNA for the CDR3 is TGTGCCAGCTCCCTGACAGGGGGCACTGAAGCTTTCTTT. The V and J genes are TRBV28 and TRBJ1-1; TRBD1 matches at 9 bases. V dropped 8 bases and J dropped 4; count of bases not matched to a gene: 5. CDR3 length equals 13 residues. Germline values: CDR1 MDHEN, CDR2 SYDVKM.

The chain has TRBV7-9 and TRBJ2-5; no reliable D call. The germline V gene encodes CDR1 SEHNR and CDR2 FQNEAQ (reference sequence). V lost 1 base to trimming and J lost 5 bases, with 11 bases between them. The CDR3 is 14 amino acids. The CDR3 DNA sequence: TGTGCCAGCAGCTTAGTAGTGGGCGCGGAGACCCAGTACTTC. The encoded protein is CASSLVVGAETQYF.

The chain combines TRBV5-4 with TRBJ2-7, with TRBD1 matching 7 bases. V trimming: 3 bases; J trimming: 2 bases; junction bases outside the gene matches: 5. There are 14 residues in the CDR3. Germline values: CDR1 SGHNT, CDR2 YYREEE (reference sequence). The CDR3 loop is CASSSPGQPYEQYF. The CDR3 DNA is TGTGCCAGCAGCTCTCCGGGACAGCCCTACGAGCAGTACTTC.

The chain carries TRBV9 and TRBJ2-1; D ambiguous. This CDR3 has 13 amino acids. V gave up 0 bases and J gave up 4 bases, with 5 bases separating them. Germline V gene data show CDR1 as SGDLS and CDR2 as YYNGEE. The CDR3 here is CASSVVPYNEQFF. In DNA form, the CDR3 reads TGTGCCAGCAGCGTAGTCCCGTACAATGAGCAGTTCTTC.